The 20 T cell receptor beta chains reported below all come from one sample, sequenced in a study of identical twins. In TCRdb, the 5' RACE reads were re-called with MiXCR into one record per CDR3 protein. The repertoire holds roughly 720,000 distinct CDR3 sequences, with over 15% as singletons. These data also formed part of another study, on T cells expressing NK-cell markers.

Material for sequencing was PBMCs. The receptors come from a woman aged 18-30 years in good health.

The chain joins TRBV7-8 to TRBJ1-5; 9 positions match TRBD1. The junction had 6 bases not matched to a gene; V was cut back by 5 bases and J by 7 bases. Per the germline V gene, CDR1 is SGHVS and CDR2 is FQNEAQ. This CDR3 spans 14 amino acids. CDR3 sequence (DNA): TGTGCCAGCAGCGGGGAGGGACAGGGACAGCCCCAGCATTTT. It specifies CASSGEGQGQPQHF.

The rearrangement uses TRBV5-1 and TRBJ1-1, with D tentatively TRBD1 (5 bases). In germline, CDR1 is SGHRS, CDR2 YFSETQ. This CDR3 is built from 14 residues. Trimming shortened V by 0 bases and J by 3 bases, and 9 bases separated the two germline ends. The CDR3 region has the DNA TGCGCCAGCAGCTTGGCCTTCAGGGACACTGAAGCTTTCTTT. It translates to CASSLAFRDTEAFF.

This chain links TRBV5-1 with TRBJ2-2; the D is unclear. The CDR3 totals 13 residues. The V end lost 4 bases, the J end lost 3 bases, and 7 bases lay between the germline ends. Germline V CDR1 and CDR2: SGHRS, YFSETQ. The CDR3 here is CASSPADTGELFF. Here the CDR3 DNA reads TGCGCCAGCAGCCCGGCCGACACCGGGGAGCTGTTTTTT.

This clonotype was counted ten times or more. The rearrangement uses TRBV4-2 and TRBJ2-3; D is ambiguous. The V end lost 1 base, the J end lost 4 bases, and 6 bases lay between the germline ends. In germline, CDR1 is LGHNA, CDR2 YNFKEQ. The CDR3 length is 13 residues. The CDR3 DNA reads TGTGCCAGCAGCCAAGTTGGGTCAGATACGCAGTATTTT. Its translation: CASSQVGSDTQYF.

This clonotype was seen a handful of times. J is TRBJ1-5 and V is TRBV12-3 or TRBV12-4; 8 nucleotides line up with TRBD1. V shed 5 bases, J shed 7 bases, and the junction held 4 bases outside the gene matches. The CDR3 sequence is 13 residues long. The CDR3: CASSGQGGQPQHF. CDR3 nucleotides: TGTGCCAGCAGTGGACAGGGCGGCCAGCCCCAGCATTTT.

This clonotype was seen more than once but under ten times. The rearrangement uses TRBV5-1 and TRBJ2-1, with TRBD1 matching over 7 bases. The CDR3 is 12 amino acids. Looked up from germline, CDR1 is SGHRS and CDR2 is YFSETQ. V lost 2 bases to trimming and J lost 15 bases; unmatched junction nucleotides: 8. The CDR3 coding sequence is TGCGCCAGCAGCTTAGGGACAGAGAGCTGGTTCTTC. Its protein product is CASSLGTESWFF.

The rearrangement joins TRBV9 to TRBJ2-7; TRBD1 is a possible D gene (6 bases). In germline, CDR1 is SGDLS, CDR2 YYNGEE. Trimming shortened V by 0 bases and J by 7 bases, and 14 bases separated the two germline ends. This CDR3 has 14 amino acids. CDR3 nucleotide sequence: TGTGCCAGCAGCGTAGAACAGGGAGTCGGGGAGCAGTACTTC. It translates to CASSVEQGVGEQYF.

This clonotype was seen many times. The DNA for the CDR3 is TGTGCCAGCAGTTTGTTGGGGTTCGAGCAGTACTTC. Residues: CASSLLGFEQYF. J is TRBJ2-7 and V is TRBV12-3 or TRBV12-4; D ambiguous. CDR3 size: 12 residues. V gave up 3 bases and J gave up 6 bases, with 9 bases separating them.

The chain uses TRBV7-8 and TRBJ2-1; no clear D. Germline CDR1 SGHVS, CDR2 FQNEAQ. Trimming pared 5 bases from V and 10 bases from J, leaving 12 bases between. CDR3 length: 12 amino acids. CDR3 in amino acids: CASSHSPREQFF. The CDR3 DNA sequence: TGTGCCAGCAGCCATTCCCCTAGGGAGCAGTTCTTC.

The chain links TRBV6-1 to TRBJ1-5, with a weak D call TRBD1 (5 bases). V lost 11 bases and J 6 bases, leaving 17 bases between the germline ends. The germline V gene encodes CDR1 MNHNS and CDR2 SASEGT. This CDR3 has 13 residues. The CDR3 sequence is CAPHPGGVQPQHF. CDR3 in DNA: TGTGCCCCACACCCTGGAGGGGTTCAGCCCCAGCATTTT.

In this sample, this clonotype turned up a few times. The V gene is TRBV6-5, the J gene TRBJ2-7; 8 bases line up with TRBD1. V trimming: 2 bases; J trimming: 5 bases; junction bases outside the gene matches: 8. This CDR3 spans 15 amino acids. Germline V gene data show CDR1 as MNHEY and CDR2 as SVGAGI. The CDR3 loop is CASSYEWTGSHEQYF. In DNA form, the CDR3 reads TGTGCCAGCAGTTACGAATGGACAGGGAGTCACGAGCAGTACTTC.

The V gene is TRBV29-1, the J gene TRBJ2-7, with D perhaps matching TRBD2 (5 bases). Trimming stripped 4 bases from V and 1 base from J, with 11 bases between. Germline V gene data show CDR1 as SQVTM and CDR2 as ANQGSEA. This CDR3 has 13 residues. CDR3 protein: CSVVRERSYEQYF. DNA of the CDR3: TGCAGCGTTGTAAGGGAGAGGTCCTACGAGCAGTACTTC.

This clonotype was seen a few times. The chain carries TRBV10-3 and TRBJ2-1; D might be TRBD1 (7 bases). V was cut by 10 bases and J by 7 bases, with 20 bases left in between. This CDR3 has 14 residues. Germline lookup yields CDR1 ENHRY and CDR2 SYGVKD. In nucleotides, the CDR3 is TGTGCCACTTCCGGGACTCAGGGGGATAATGAGCAGTTCTTC. Translation gives CATSGTQGDNEQFF.

This chain links TRBV6-1 with TRBJ1-4, with 7 bases matching TRBD1. CDR1 and CDR2 (germline): MNHNS, SASEGT. With V trimmed by 7 bases and J by 1 base, 3 bases remained unmatched. The CDR3 is 14 amino acids. CDR3 protein: CASNNRGTNEKLFF. In DNA, the CDR3 is TGTGCCAGCAACAACAGGGGAACTAATGAAAAACTGTTTTTT.

This clonotype has at least ten counts. The rearrangement joins TRBV20-1 to TRBJ1-1; D might be TRBD1 (5 bases). The V end lost 6 bases, the J end lost 8 bases, and 16 bases lay between the germline ends. Germline V lookup: CDR1 DFQATT, CDR2 SNEGSKA (reference sequence). The CDR3 covers 12 residues. CDR3 sequence reads: CSARGTEIEAFF. CDR3 DNA sequence: TGCAGTGCCCGGGGGACGGAAATCGAAGCTTTCTTT.

This clonotype was counted between two and nine times. The chain employs TRBV12-3 or TRBV12-4 and TRBJ2-7; tentative D call: TRBD2 (6 bases). The CDR3 extends over 14 amino acids. Trimming took off 3 bases at V and 2 bases at J, with 11 bases between the two ends. This CDR3 reads CASSFGGETYEQYF. DNA of the CDR3: TGTGCCAGCAGTTTTGGCGGGGAGACCTACGAGCAGTACTTC.

This clonotype turned up a few times. The genes are TRBV18 and TRBJ2-7; perhaps D is TRBD1 or TRBD2 (5 bases each). Looked up from germline, CDR1 is KGHSH and CDR2 is LQKENI. Trimming left V 2 bases short and J 3 bases short, with 14 bases between. This CDR3 has 15 amino acids. DNA of the CDR3: TGTGCCAGCTCACCAGGGCCCGAGGGGTTCTACGAGCAGTACTTC. Translated: CASSPGPEGFYEQYF.

The table lists this clonotype with a few counts. The J gene is TRBJ2-5, the V gene TRBV11-3; D unresolved. V lost 1 base and J lost 1, with 10 bases in between. CDR1 and CDR2 from the germline V gene are SGHNT and YENEEA. The length of the CDR3 is 15 residues. For the CDR3, the DNA is TGTGCCAGCAGCTTAGGCAGGATCTCCCAAGAGACCCAGTACTTC. Translating it yields CASSLGRISQETQYF.

CDR3 sequence (DNA): TGCGCCAGCAGCTCCTATAGCGGGGCTAGCACAGATACGCAGTATTTT. This encodes CASSSYSGASTDTQYF. The chain links TRBV5-1 to TRBJ2-3; 8 bases map to TRBD2. Germline CDR1 is SGHRS and CDR2 is YFSETQ. The length of the CDR3 is 16 residues. J gave up 0 bases and V 3 bases, and 6 bases lay outside the gene matches.

This clonotype was counted between two and nine times. This chain connects TRBV4-3 to TRBJ2-1; 9 bases align to TRBD1. V gave up 4 bases and J gave up 9 bases; unmatched junction bases: 7. The CDR3 runs to 14 residues. Germline V gene lookup returns CDR1 LGHNA and CDR2 YSLEER. CDR3 nucleotides: TGCGCCAGCAGCCTATGGACAGGGGACGGTGAGCAGTTCTTC. Protein sequence: CASSLWTGDGEQFF.